These 26 T cell receptor beta chains were sequenced from one sample in a study of OX40 agonist ivuxolimab in advanced cancers. The library came from the immunoSEQ multiplex PCR assay. The immuneACCESS repertoire file appears here via TCRdb, limited to in-frame rearrangements. These files lack a portion of the clones; in checked studies, under half of the deficit traces to unresolved V genes, and the cause of the others is not known. The sample has tens of thousands of clones on record, 75% to 90% of them singletons. The top ten constitute around 0.4% of the sample. Sequences were derived from CD4+ or CD8+ T cells sorted from blood, sampled in a trial of the OX40 agonist ivuxolimab. All receptors derive from an adult with an advanced solid tumor such as melanoma, head and neck, liver or kidney cancer.

This clone appeared a few times. The genes are TRBV4-1 and TRBJ2-7, with TRBD2 matching over 14 bases. Trimming cost V 0 bases and J 3 bases; bases outside gene matches: 1. The CDR3 runs to 16 residues. Germline V gives CDR1 MGHRA, CDR2 YSYEKL. CDR3 nucleotide sequence: TGCGCCAGCAGCCAAGAAGGGACTAGCGGGAGCTACGAGCAGTACTTC. Amino acids: CASSQEGTSGSYEQYF.

This sequence joins TRBV5-1 and TRBJ2-3, with TRBD2 matching 13 bases. The V and J ends lost 5 bases and 2 bases, in that order; junction bases with no gene match: 8. The CDR3 sequence is 17 residues long. Looked up from germline, CDR1 is SGHRS and CDR2 is YFSETQ. Here the CDR3 reads CASRLGTSGTITDTQYF. Here the CDR3 DNA reads TGCGCCAGCAGACTCGGGACTAGCGGGACTATCACAGATACGCAGTATTTT.

The chain links TRBV19 to TRBJ1-2; TRBD1 aligns across 8 bases. The ends lost 3 bases at V and 7 bases at J; junction bases unmatched: 1. Germline CDR1 and CDR2: LNHDA and SQIVND (reference sequence). The CDR3 sequence is 12 residues long. As DNA, the CDR3 is TGTGCCAGTAGTATCCAGGGGGCTGGCTACACCTTC. It encodes CASSIQGAGYTF. The full variable domain, in which reference TRBV19 and TRBJ1-2 provide the parts outside the CDR3, is DGGITQSPKYLFRKEGQNVTLSCEQNLNHDAMYWYRQDPGQGLRLIYYSQIVNDFQKGDIAEGYSVSREKKESFPLTVTSAQKNPTAFYLCASSIQGAGYTFGSGTRLTVV.

The V and J genes are TRBV27 and TRBJ2-5; the match to TRBD1 covers 9 bases. V lost 5 bases and J lost 2; bases outside the gene matches: 12. This CDR3 region has 17 residues. Germline V gene lookup returns CDR1 MNHEY and CDR2 SMNVEV (reference sequence). As DNA, the CDR3 is TGTGCCAGCAGTCTTCAAGGACAGGGGCCGCCTCAAGAGACCCAGTACTTC. Amino acids: CASSLQGQGPPQETQYF.

The rearrangement uses TRBV5-1 and TRBJ1-5; TRBD1 might be the D (5 bases). Germline V gene lookup returns CDR1 SGHRS and CDR2 YFSETQ. The V end lost 0 bases, the J end lost 6 bases, and 13 bases lay between the germline ends. CDR3 length equals 15 residues. CDR3 sequence: CASSLGGEEGQPQHF. The CDR3 coding sequence is TGCGCCAGCAGCTTGGGAGGGGAAGAAGGTCAGCCCCAGCATTTT.

This chain joins TRBV18 and TRBJ2-7; D uncertain. Germline-derived CDR1 and CDR2 are KGHSH and LQKENI. This CDR3 region has 17 residues. V lost 3 bases, J lost 3 bases, and 21 bases lay in between. In nucleotides, the CDR3 is TGTGCCAGCTCACCCCCCGGAGACTCGACCAGACACTACGAGCAGTACTTC. Its protein is CASSPPGDSTRHYEQYF.

The gene calls are TRBV5-6 and TRBJ2-7; D is perhaps TRBD2 (5 bases). V was pared by 2 bases and J by 4 bases, with 13 bases between. CDR1 SGHDT and CDR2 YYEEEE come from the germline V gene. The CDR3 spans 14 residues. CDR3 DNA: TGTGCCAGCAGCTTTGTAGGAGGAGGTTACGAGCAGTACTTC. Its protein is CASSFVGGGYEQYF.

This chain uses TRBV6-6 with TRBJ2-5, with 8 bases identical to TRBD2. V lost 6 bases, J lost 5 bases, and 8 bases stayed unmatched. Germline-derived CDR1 and CDR2 are MNHNY and SVGAGI (reference sequence). The CDR3 runs 14 residues. CDR3 nucleotide sequence: TGTGCCAGCAGGTTAGCGGGAAACGGGGAGACCCAGTACTTC. Translating gives CASRLAGNGETQYF.

The genes are TRBV7-2 and TRBJ2-1; possible D gene TRBD2, 5 bases. The germline gives CDR1 SGHTA, CDR2 FQGNSA. The CDR3 loop spans 14 amino acids. The V end was cut by 4 bases, the J end by 3 bases, with 10 bases between. Written as DNA, the CDR3 is TGTGCCAGCAGCTCGTTCGAGGGCTACAATGAGCAGTTCTTC. This gives the protein CASSSFEGYNEQFF.

This clone was counted once. V is TRBV30 and J is TRBJ2-1; D assignment may be TRBD1 or TRBD2 (5 bases each). Germline assignment: CDR1 GTSNPN and CDR2 SVGIG (reference sequence). CDR3 length: 16 residues. Trimming pared 2 bases from V and 6 bases from J, leaving 20 bases between. The DNA for the CDR3 is TGTGCCTGGAGTCCCCACCGGGACGCTAAACGCAATGAGCAGTTCTTC. Protein sequence: CAWSPHRDAKRNEQFF.

This clone was seen just once. This sequence joins TRBV7-2 and TRBJ1-1; 7 positions agree with TRBD1. V lost 4 bases to trimming and J lost 11 bases; unmatched junction nucleotides: 16. The CDR3 runs to 15 residues. Germline V lookup: CDR1 SGHTA, CDR2 FQGNSA. In DNA, the CDR3 is TGTGCCAGCAGCTCCCCAAGGGGACAGTACCCTGGGGCTTTCTTT. This gives the protein CASSSPRGQYPGAFF.

The rearrangement links TRBV5-4 to TRBJ2-1, with 16 bases fitting TRBD2. The CDR3 extends over 18 amino acids. The ends lost 10 bases at V and 9 bases at J; junction bases unmatched: 19. The V gene's germline CDR1 is SGHNT and CDR2 YYREEE (reference sequence). The CDR3 is CAGAPGLAGGRGSSEQFF. The CDR3 DNA sequence: TGTGCCGGGGCACCGGGACTAGCGGGAGGGCGAGGGTCCAGTGAGCAGTTCTTC.

The chain recombines TRBV7-2 with TRBJ2-1, with 11 bases fitting TRBD2. The CDR3 has 17 amino acids. The trim removed 4 bases at V and 3 bases at J, leaving 8 bases unmatched. Germline V CDR1 and CDR2: SGHTA, FQGNSA. The CDR3 protein is CASSSDVAGGVYNEQFF. CDR3 bases: TGTGCCAGCAGCTCCGACGTAGCGGGAGGGGTCTACAATGAGCAGTTCTTC.

The chain combines TRBV6-5 with TRBJ1-2; D gene ambiguous. The CDR3 length is 13 residues. The V gene lost 2 bases and the J gene lost 1 base, with 5 bases spanning the gap. Germline loops: CDR1 MNHEY, CDR2 SVGAGI. CDR3: CASSYLGNYGYTF. In DNA, the CDR3 is TGTGCCAGCAGTTACCTGGGTAACTATGGCTACACCTTC.

The chain links TRBV9 to TRBJ2-2, with 7 bases fitting TRBD2. J gave up 4 bases and V 5 bases, and 14 bases lay outside the gene matches. Germline lookup yields CDR1 SGDLS and CDR2 YYNGEE. The CDR3 consists of 17 residues. The DNA of the CDR3 is TGTGCCAGCAGGCGTGGGGAGGGGCAGGACGGCACCGGGGAGCTGTTTTTT. Amino acid sequence: CASRRGEGQDGTGELFF.

The J gene is TRBJ1-4, the V gene TRBV30, with TRBD1 as a possible D gene (5 bases). Germline CDR1 and CDR2: GTSNPN and SVGIG (reference sequence). V shed 5 bases and J shed 3 bases, with 7 bases lying between them. The CDR3 is 12 amino acids. The CDR3 DNA reads TGTGCCTGGCAGGGTCCTAATGAAAAACTGTTTTTT. Residues: CAWQGPNEKLFF.

The V call is TRBV2, the J call TRBJ2-2; D ambiguous. Trimming cost V 5 bases and J 7 bases, with 11 bases left between them. Per the germline V gene, CDR1 is SNHLY and CDR2 is FYNNEI. The CDR3 is 13 amino acids. CDR3 nucleotides: TGTGCCAGCAGTCTAAACCACGGCGGGGAGCTGTTTTTT. Residues: CASSLNHGGELFF.

The chain joins TRBV10-1 to TRBJ2-7, with 7 bases that match TRBD2. The V and J ends lost 8 bases and 5 bases, in that order; junction bases with no gene match: 9. CDR3 length equals 13 residues. In germline, CDR1 is WNHNN, CDR2 SYGVQD (reference sequence). As DNA, the CDR3 is TGCGCCAGCGGCCCTAGCGGCTGGAACGAGCAGTACTTC. This gives the protein CASGPSGWNEQYF.

In this sample, this clone turned up once. The V and J genes are TRBV18 and TRBJ2-2, with D possibly matching TRBD1 (6 bases). Trimming took 3 bases from V and 6 from J, leaving 14 bases between them. The CDR3 is made up of 15 amino acids. Germline lookup yields CDR1 KGHSH and CDR2 LQKENI. DNA of the CDR3: TGTGCCAGCTCACCGAGAACAGGGTTGGCCGGGGAGCTGTTTTTT. Protein sequence: CASSPRTGLAGELFF.

The rearrangement joins TRBV5-1 to TRBJ2-1; no clear D gene. Germline V CDR1 and CDR2: SGHRS, YFSETQ. CDR3 length equals 14 residues. V gave up 2 bases and J gave up 7 bases, with 13 bases separating them. This chain's CDR3 is CASSFWATTNEQFF. The DNA for the CDR3 is TGCGCCAGCAGCTTCTGGGCCACCACTAATGAGCAGTTCTTC.

The J gene is TRBJ2-5, the V gene TRBV5-1; tentative D call: TRBD2 (6 bases). The CDR3 spans 19 residues. Germline-derived CDR1 and CDR2 are SGHRS and YFSETQ. Deletions cut 0 bases from V and 1 base from J, with 22 bases between. As DNA, the CDR3 is TGCGCCAGCAGCTTGGCTATACGGGTCGAGGGACTTACCCAAGAGACCCAGTACTTC. Translating it yields CASSLAIRVEGLTQETQYF. Complete variable domain (other parts from reference TRBV5-1 and TRBJ2-5): KAGVTQTPRYLIKTRGQQVTLSCSPISGHRSVSWYQQTPGQGLQFLFEYFSETQRNKGNFPGRFSGRQFSNSRSEMNVSTLELGDSALYLCASSLAIRVEGLTQETQYFGPGTRLLVL.

This clone was seen only once. V gene TRBV9 combines with J gene TRBJ2-1; D call uncertain. Trimming took off 0 bases at V and 3 bases at J, with 16 bases between the two ends. The CDR3 has 17 amino acids. Germline V gene data show CDR1 as SGDLS and CDR2 as YYNGEE. The CDR3: CASSVGVPDRYYNEQFF. In nucleotides, the CDR3 is TGTGCCAGCAGCGTAGGGGTCCCGGACCGATACTACAATGAGCAGTTCTTC.

This chain joins TRBV6-5 and TRBJ1-2; unclear D gene. This CDR3 contains 14 residues. Per germline, CDR1 MNHEY and CDR2 SVGAGI. With 0 bases removed from V and 6 bases from J, the gap between germline ends came to 11 bases. CDR3 region: CASSYSPGIDGYTF. Written as DNA, the CDR3 is TGTGCCAGCAGTTACTCTCCGGGGATTGATGGCTACACCTTC.

The CDR3, as DNA: TGTGCCACCGCAGGGGGCGCTAACTATGGCTACACCTTC. Protein sequence: CATAGGANYGYTF. The rearrangement joins TRBV25-1 to TRBJ1-2; TRBD1 matches at 8 bases. Germline V gives CDR1 MGHDK, CDR2 SYGVNS. The CDR3 length is 13 residues. The V and J ends lost 10 bases and 0 bases, in that order; junction bases with no gene match: 4.

The chain couples TRBV27 to TRBJ2-1; weak D call: TRBD2 (5 bases). V lost 3 bases and J 2 bases, leaving 14 bases between the germline ends. The CDR3 totals 16 residues. Germline V CDR1 and CDR2: MNHEY, SMNVEV (reference sequence). The chain's CDR3 is CASSFLTGSAYNEQFF. DNA for the CDR3: TGTGCCAGCAGTTTCCTCACGGGATCGGCCTACAATGAGCAGTTCTTC.

This chain uses TRBV7-2 with TRBJ2-3; D remains ambiguous. The length of the CDR3 is 15 residues. Germline CDR1 is SGHTA and CDR2 is FQGNSA. V was pared by 4 bases and J by 1 base, with 12 bases between. The CDR3 loop reads CASSSLLSGTDTQYF. CDR3 nucleotide sequence: TGTGCCAGCAGCTCACTCTTGAGTGGCACAGATACGCAGTATTTT.